One and the same sample provided the 28 T cell receptor beta chains below, sequenced in a study of blood T cell repertoires in COVID-19. Only in-frame clones appear in the TCRdb table, and some are missing; sequencing was by immunoSEQ multiplex PCR. The top ten hold less than 8% of the sample, which has 200,000 to 250,000 clones, 75% to 85% seen once. What was sequenced was peripheral blood. All receptors derive from a woman between 45 and 65 years old with acute or convalescent COVID-19.

V and J are TRBV5-1 and TRBJ2-5, with D hard to call. The CDR3 extends over 13 amino acids. The V end was cut by 4 bases, the J end by 5 bases, with 12 bases between. Germline V gene lookup returns CDR1 SGHRS and CDR2 YFSETQ. CDR3: CASSPLVAETQYF. CDR3 in DNA: TGCGCCAGCAGCCCGCTGGTTGCGGAGACCCAGTACTTC.

V gene TRBV4-1 combines with J gene TRBJ2-1, with D maybe TRBD1 (6 bases). Germline V gene data show CDR1 as MGHRA and CDR2 as YSYEKL. Trimming removed 2 bases at V and 8 bases at J, with 16 bases between. The CDR3 extends over 15 amino acids. The CDR3: CASSQHLQGWDEQFF. The CDR3 DNA reads TGCGCCAGCAGCCAACATTTGCAGGGGTGGGATGAGCAGTTCTTC.

CDR3: CASSSPAGEQYF. CDR3 nucleotide sequence: TGCGCCAGCAGCTCTCCAGCGGGGGAGCAGTACTTC. The J gene is TRBJ2-7, the V gene TRBV5-1, with 7 bases matching TRBD2. CDR3 length equals 12 residues. V dropped 3 bases and J dropped 7; count of bases not matched to a gene: 4. From germline, CDR1 is SGHRS and CDR2 YFSETQ.

This sequence joins TRBV1 and TRBJ1-2; TRBD1 was called by the table and not checked on the DNA. TRBV1 is noted as a pseudogene. The CDR3 is 15 residues long. CDR3 DNA sequence: TGCACCAGCAGCCACGGACAGGGGGCAAATAGTGGCTACACCTTC. It is translated as CTSSHGQGANSGYTF.

This clone was found once. V gene TRBV20-1 combines with J gene TRBJ1-1; TRBD1 might be the D (6 bases). The germline V and J ends were trimmed by 3 bases and 4 bases, with 15 bases remaining between them. This CDR3 contains 14 residues. CDR1 and CDR2 from the germline V gene are DFQATT and SNEGSKA (reference sequence). The CDR3 nucleotides read TGCAGTGCTAGTTCTCCAGGGGAGTCCACTGAAGCTTTCTTT. As protein: CSASSPGESTEAFF.

The V gene is TRBV6-5, the J gene TRBJ2-1, with 7 bases matching TRBD2. The germline CDR1 and CDR2 sequences are MNHEY and SVGAGI. The V and J ends lost 8 bases and 7 bases, in that order; junction bases with no gene match: 5. This CDR3 is built from 12 residues. This CDR3 reads CASDGGGNEQFF. The DNA for the CDR3 is TGTGCCAGCGACGGCGGGGGTAATGAGCAGTTCTTC.

V usage is TRBV4-1 and J usage is TRBJ2-7, with 16 bases fitting TRBD2. The CDR3 extends over 19 amino acids. Germline V gene sequence: CDR1 MGHRA, CDR2 YSYEKL. V dropped 3 bases and J dropped 5; count of bases not matched to a gene: 13. The DNA for the CDR3 is TGCGCCAGCAGCCACTACACCGGGACTAGCGGGAGGGCCGCGGACGAGCAGTACTTC. Its protein is CASSHYTGTSGRAADEQYF.

The chain is built from TRBV28 and TRBJ1-3, with 8 bases matching TRBD1. CDR3 size: 15 residues. The germline CDR1 and CDR2 sequences are MDHEN and SYDVKM. V dropped 5 bases and J dropped 4; count of bases not matched to a gene: 7. CDR3 DNA sequence: TGTGCCAGCAGTATATTGACAGGGGCGGGAAACACCATATATTTT. Translation gives CASSILTGAGNTIYF.

V usage is TRBV7-9 and J usage is TRBJ1-3; TRBD1 is a possible D gene (5 bases). V lost 0 bases and J 5 bases, leaving 8 bases between the germline ends. Per the germline V gene, CDR1 is SEHNR and CDR2 is FQNEAQ (reference sequence). The CDR3 totals 14 residues. CDR3 in DNA: TGTGCCAGCAGCTTAGCGGGGGGACGAAACACCATATATTTT. This gives the protein CASSLAGGRNTIYF.

The chain uses TRBV5-1 and TRBJ1-3, with 7 bases identical to TRBD1. The CDR3 is made up of 14 amino acids. Germline CDR1 is SGHRS and CDR2 is YFSETQ. J was trimmed by 3 bases and V by 4 bases; bases with no gene match: 4. CDR3 sequence: CASSTTGNGNTIYF. In DNA form, the CDR3 reads TGCGCCAGCAGCACGACAGGGAATGGAAACACCATATATTTT.

The chain couples TRBV11-2 to TRBJ1-1; D unresolved. Germline CDR1 reads SGHAT; CDR2 reads FQNNGV. V was trimmed by 1 base and J by 7 bases, leaving 10 bases between them. The CDR3 sequence is 13 residues long. The CDR3 reads CASSLALELEAFF. As DNA, the CDR3 is TGTGCCAGCAGCTTAGCACTCGAGCTTGAAGCTTTCTTT.

V usage is TRBV11-2 and J usage is TRBJ2-2, with TRBD1 identical over 7 bases. The ends lost 1 base at V and 7 bases at J; junction bases unmatched: 3. Germline V lookup: CDR1 SGHAT, CDR2 FQNNGV. The CDR3 loop spans 14 amino acids. CDR3 region: CASSLGQGIGELFF. The CDR3 nucleotides are TGTGCCAGCAGCTTAGGACAGGGCATCGGGGAGCTGTTTTTT.

The V call is TRBV5-1, the J call TRBJ2-4; D is undetermined. The V gene lost 0 bases and the J gene lost 9 bases, with 10 bases spanning the gap. Germline V lookup: CDR1 SGHRS, CDR2 YFSETQ. CDR3 length: 13 amino acids. The CDR3 region has the DNA TGCGCCAGCAGCTTGGAAGAGCTTAGCATTCAGTACTTC. This translates into CASSLEELSIQYF.

J is TRBJ2-7 and V is TRBV5-4; no clear D gene. V was shortened by 0 bases and J by 1 base, with 8 bases between the two germline ends. The CDR3 extends over 14 amino acids. Germline-derived CDR1 and CDR2 are SGHNT and YYREEE (reference sequence). The CDR3 sequence is CASSLDFPSYEQYF. As DNA, the CDR3 is TGTGCCAGCAGCTTGGACTTTCCATCCTACGAGCAGTACTTC.

The chain links TRBV6-5 to TRBJ2-3; TRBD1 agrees at 9 bases. The CDR3 consists of 13 residues. Germline trimming cut 10 bases from V and 9 bases from J; bases unmatched to any gene: 11. Germline V CDR1 and CDR2: MNHEY, SVGAGI. CDR3 DNA: TGTGCCACAAGAGGACAGGGGTATGGGACGCAGTATTTT. It is translated as CATRGQGYGTQYF.

In its sample, this clone was seen once. V usage is TRBV11-2 and J usage is TRBJ1-6; no reliable D call. Trimming stripped 5 bases from V and 9 bases from J, with 11 bases between. Per the germline V gene, CDR1 is SGHAT and CDR2 is FQNNGV. This CDR3 has 13 amino acids. CDR3 sequence (DNA): TGTGCCAGCAGCGCCGAGGCGGGTTCACCCCTCCACTTT. Encoded protein: CASSAEAGSPLHF.

The J gene is TRBJ1-4, the V gene TRBV14; D gene uncertain. V lost 1 base, J lost 0 bases, and 18 bases lay in between. The germline CDR1 and CDR2 sequences are SGHDN and FVKESK. The CDR3 contains 19 residues. The CDR3 loop reads CASSQGLGFGPPTNEKLFF. The CDR3 DNA follows: TGTGCCAGCAGCCAAGGACTCGGATTCGGTCCACCAACTAATGAAAAACTGTTTTTT.

The chain has TRBV13 and TRBJ2-1; 10 bases line up with TRBD2. Germline CDR1 PRHDT, CDR2 FYEKMQ (reference sequence). The CDR3 has 16 amino acids. V shed 0 bases and J 8 bases; nucleotides not matched to a gene: 7. The CDR3 is CASSLGLAGVPHEQFF. The CDR3 region has the DNA TGTGCCAGCAGCTTAGGCCTAGCGGGAGTCCCCCATGAGCAGTTCTTC. The whole variable domain, remainder taken from reference TRBV13 and TRBJ2-1, is AAGVIQSPRHLIKEKRETATLKCYPIPRHDTVYWYQQGPGQDPQFLISFYEKMQSDKGSIPDRFSAQQFSDYHSELNMSSLELGDSALYFCASSLGLAGVPHEQFFGPGTRLTVL.

This clone was seen a few times. The rearrangement links TRBV21-1 to TRBJ2-7; no DNA check was done on the table's D call, TRBD2. TRBV21-1 is designated a pseudogene. This CDR3 region has 17 residues. CDR3 coding DNA: TGTGCCAGCTCCCCTGTTAGCGGGGGGGCCGGGGACTACGAGCAGTACTTC. Residues: CASSPVSGGAGDYEQYF.

The chain combines TRBV28 with TRBJ2-7, with 13 positions matching TRBD2. The J segment lost 6 bases and the V segment lost 10 bases, leaving 9 bases of the junction unmatched. The V gene's germline CDR1 is MDHEN and CDR2 SYDVKM. The CDR3 has 14 amino acids. The CDR3 loop is CATQLAGGPGEQYF. The DNA of the CDR3 is TGTGCCACCCAACTAGCGGGAGGGCCGGGCGAGCAGTACTTC.

This rearrangement joins TRBV7-3 to TRBJ2-5, with D possibly TRBD2 on 6 matching bases. Germline V gene lookup returns CDR1 SGHTA and CDR2 FQGTGA. The CDR3 contains 15 residues. Trimming took 2 bases from V and 5 from J, leaving 15 bases between them. CDR3 DNA: TGTGCCAGCAGCTTAGGTAGTGGAGGGCGGGAGACCCAGTACTTC. Translation gives CASSLGSGGRETQYF.

The gene calls are TRBV7-2 and TRBJ1-1, with 7 bases matching TRBD1. The junction had 5 bases not matched to a gene; V was cut back by 5 bases and J by 8 bases. The CDR3 is 12 amino acids. Germline lookup yields CDR1 SGHTA and CDR2 FQGNSA. CDR3 region: CASSQQGGEAFF. As DNA, the CDR3 is TGTGCCAGCAGCCAGCAGGGGGGCGAAGCTTTCTTT. Supplemented by reference TRBV7-2 and TRBJ1-1, the full variable domain reads GAGVSQSPSNKVTEKGKDVELRCDPISGHTALYWYRQSLGQGLEFLIYFQGNSAPDKSGLPSDRFSAERTGGSVSTLTIQRTQQEDSAVYLCASSQQGGEAFFGQGTRLTVV.

The chain carries TRBV6-6 and TRBJ2-2; 12 nucleotides agree with TRBD1. CDR1 is MNHNY, CDR2 SVGAGI, per germline (reference sequence). Trimming removed 6 bases from V and 5 bases from J; junction bases left unmatched: 4. The CDR3 is 15 residues long. The CDR3 nucleotides read TGTGCCAGCAGCTGGGACAGGGGGCCGACCGGGGAGCTGTTTTTT. Protein sequence: CASSWDRGPTGELFF.

This sequence joins TRBV6-5 and TRBJ2-3; 13 positions match TRBD2. The V gene's germline CDR1 is MNHEY and CDR2 SVGAGI. Germline trimming cut 2 bases from V and 4 bases from J; bases unmatched to any gene: 3. The CDR3 spans 16 residues. CDR3 nucleotides: TGTGCCAGCAGTTACGTCGGGACTAGCGGGGCAGATACGCAGTATTTT. Its translation is CASSYVGTSGADTQYF.

The chain recombines TRBV5-6 with TRBJ2-7; 10 bases line up with TRBD1. This CDR3 is 15 amino acids long. The germline V gene has CDR1 SGHDT and CDR2 YYEEEE. Unmatched junction bases numbered 9, after V lost 4 bases and J lost 5 bases. The CDR3 reads CASSPAGTGVHEQYF. In DNA, the CDR3 is TGTGCCAGCAGCCCGGCCGGGACAGGGGTCCACGAGCAGTACTTC.

Turning to this clone: One end of the junction is discordant with germline, which a read error may explain. The CDR3 nucleotides are TGTGCCAGCAGTAAGACAGGGGCCGGAACCCACTTC. It codes for CASSKTGAGTHF. The chain employs TRBV12-3 or TRBV12-4 and TRBJ1-2; TRBD1 agrees at 8 bases. This CDR3 is 12 amino acids long.

There are a few counts of this clone. The V call is TRBV28, the J call TRBJ1-2; no reliable D call. This CDR3 is 13 amino acids long. V was pared by 4 bases and J by 8 bases, with 14 bases between. Per germline, CDR1 MDHEN and CDR2 SYDVKM. CDR3 in amino acids: CASSWSQDGGYTF. The CDR3, as DNA: TGTGCCAGCAGTTGGTCCCAGGATGGCGGCTACACCTTC.

V gene TRBV5-1 combines with J gene TRBJ2-1; D possibly corresponds to TRBD1 (5 bases). The CDR3 extends over 15 amino acids. Germline CDR1 SGHRS, CDR2 YFSETQ. V was cut by 4 bases and J by 4 bases, with 15 bases left in between. CDR3 DNA: TGCGCCAGCAGCGCGCCGGAGACAGCATACAATGAGCAGTTCTTC. Translating it yields CASSAPETAYNEQFF.